This T cell receptor (beta chain) was observed in a study of vaccination and CD4 T cells after COVID-19 (dated by TCRdb to between 2020 and 2023). Context from the whole study: Convalescent patients had a positive SARS-CoV-2 result on nasal swab PCR, and of these patients, several had mild disease and one had severe disease. The convalescent cohort included six males and four females, with two Hispanic individuals, seven Caucasians, two Asians and one multiracial person. Participants received two doses of either the Pfizer-BioNTech BNT162b2 vaccine (n=8) or the Moderna mRNA-1273 vaccine (n=2). Post-COVID blood samples from convalescent patients were collected a median of around 110 days after diagnosis, with a range of 35 to 161 days. Post-vaccine blood samples were obtained a median of about 70 days after the second vaccine dose, with a range of roughly 14 to 241 days. The cultures were stimulated with overlapping spike peptide pools from SARS-CoV-2 and from the common cold coronaviruses HCoV-NL63, HCoV-OC43 and HCoV-229E. In control cultures, a CEFX viral epitope pool was used as positive control, an HIV-1 Nef peptide pool was used as negative control, or no peptide was added. In 10 COVID-19 convalescent patients and a few infection-naive healthy vaccine recipients, the spike-specific CD4+ TCR repertoire before mRNA vaccination was compared with the repertoire after mRNA vaccination. The paper's findings and limits, for the study overall: In convalescent patients, a median roughly 86% of post-vaccine SARS-CoV-2-reactive clones were detected only after vaccination, suggesting vaccine-specific priming. The median count of SARS-CoV-2-reactive clonotypes went up from 21 after infection to about 40 after vaccination, although the change was not significant. Relatively few convalescent patients were included in the study, and early timepoints after natural infection were not analyzed. In convalescent patients, nearly all vaccine-specific clones (304 of 307) were found to be mono-reactive for SARS-CoV-2 spike rather than cross-reactive with common cold coronaviruses.

In its sample, this clonotype was seen once. The clone's antigen remains unknown. The input lacks base qualities; no much larger clone sits a single base away. One read offers little support. Library creation used PCR. TCR sequencing of DNA from cultured CD4+ T cells used the Oncomine TCR Beta short-read assay at the Johns Hopkins FTIC core. The QIAamp micro DNA kit was used to extract genomic DNA from the cultured CD4+ T cells. Oncomine TCR Beta libraries made from cultured CD4+ T cells were pooled using unique dual indexes and sequenced on an Illumina iSeq 100. Per the source publication's procedure: Non-productive sequences were removed, and CDR3s that did not start with C, did not end with F or W, or were shorter than 7 amino acids were discarded. Antigen-specific clonotypes were identified using the MANAFEST web application through comparison of peptide-stimulated wells with reference and other culture wells. An FDR below 0.05, an odds ratio above 5, and a productive frequency above 0.1% in at least two of three replicate wells were required for clones to be considered positive. A clonotype was classed as cross-reactive if the clonotype showed significant expansion both in SARS-CoV-2 spike wells and in at least one common cold coronavirus spike condition. Similarity between CDR3 sequences was evaluated in R version 3.6.1 using Levenshtein distances (stringdist) and unrooted phylogenetic trees (ape). Using fastp at Q25 and MiXCR, TCRdb reprocessed the public reads and kept productive beta chains. Here each entry gathers all rows of one CDR3 protein and keeps the most common genes and DNA. The V and J calls come from TCRdb's annotation, not from the publication. Counted in this sample were around 20,000 distinct CDR3 sequences; more than 40% of them appeared once. Jointly, the top ten make up approximately 6.7% of the sample.

The CDR3 runs 14 residues from the cysteine to the phenylalanine. Left in the record is the CDR3 DNA by itself, 42 bases read in frame from the first base. Ends trimmed: V by 7 bases, J by 8 bases; bases unmatched to a gene: 6. In the germline V gene, CDR1 corresponds to KGHDR and CDR2 to SFDVKD. This sample's treatment or condition label indicates: roughly ten-day PBMC culture with coronavirus spike peptide pools or control peptides (ViraFEST assay). The ViraFEST assay was used in the study, in which antigen-specific T cells were expanded with peptide pools and expanded clonotypes were subsequently identified by TCR sequencing. The convalescent patients' positive SARS-CoV-2 PCR tests fell between March and December 2020, which was before the Alpha, Beta and Delta variants emerged in the United States. Approximately 1.8 million PBMCs per well were cultured in IMDM with approximately 4.9% human AB serum and approximately 9.8 IU/ml IL-2, plus 10 ug/ml peptide pools. On days 3 and 7, half of the culture medium was replaced with fresh IL-2-containing medium. After 10 days of culture, CD4+ T cells were isolated by negative selection with the EasySep CD4+ T cell isolation kit. Ficoll-Paque Plus gradient centrifugation was used to isolate PBMCs from whole blood, and the isolated PBMCs were then either used fresh or cryopreserved at -140C. In general, triplicate wells were set up for every culture condition.

The V and J genes are TRBV24-1 and TRBJ2-1, and TRBD2 aligns with 11 junction nucleotides. Here the sequenced sample was CD4+ T cells from blood, cultured in vitro, taken before SARS-CoV-2 vaccination. The clonotype originates from a human donor who had recovered from COVID-19. The DNA sequence is given as TGTGCCACCAGAACTAGCGGGAGCCCCTATGAGCAGTTCTTC. Translation gives CATRTSGSPYEQFF.